These 20 T cell receptor beta chains originate from one sample sequenced in a study of cytomegalovirus exposure and HLA in healthy donors. The study ran its PCR with 60 Vbeta and 13 Jbeta primers. Clones were read by immunoSEQ multiplex PCR, and TCRdb kept only the in-frame ones, dropping some. The data hold 180,000 or so clones, with roughly four fifths observed a single time. The sample taken for sequencing was PBMCs. Receptor source: a man younger than 30 in good health and CMV-seronegative.

This clone was counted only a few times. The chain combines TRBV9 with TRBJ2-1; D remains ambiguous. V was pared by 0 bases and J by 9 bases, with 7 bases between. Per germline, CDR1 SGDLS and CDR2 YYNGEE. There are 12 residues in the CDR3. The CDR3 spells CASSVVGFEQFF. DNA of the CDR3: TGTGCCAGCAGCGTAGTGGGCTTTGAGCAGTTCTTC.

As DNA, the CDR3 is TGTGCCAGCAGCGAGGGTATCCGGGACAGCGACTACGAGCAGTACTTC. Its translation is CASSEGIRDSDYEQYF. The chain joins TRBV21-1 to TRBJ2-7; TRBD1, the table's D call, lacks a check against the DNA. TRBV21-1 constitutes a pseudogene. This CDR3 is 16 amino acids long.

The rearrangement joins TRBV5-1 to TRBJ2-5, with a possible D match to TRBD2 (6 bases). This CDR3 spans 14 amino acids. V lost 0 bases and J lost 5, with 11 bases in between. Germline CDR1 and CDR2: SGHRS and YFSETQ. CDR3: CASSLVGGGETQYF. As DNA, the CDR3 is TGCGCCAGCAGCTTGGTTGGGGGAGGCGAGACCCAGTACTTC.

The chain joins TRBV9 to TRBJ2-1, with TRBD2 matching over 8 bases. The germline V gene encodes CDR1 SGDLS and CDR2 YYNGEE. The trim removed 3 bases at V and 3 bases at J, leaving 5 bases unmatched. The CDR3 has 15 residues. The CDR3 is CASSAGGDLYNEQFF. CDR3 in DNA: TGTGCCAGCAGCGCCGGGGGGGATCTCTACAATGAGCAGTTCTTC.

V gene TRBV6-1 combines with J gene TRBJ1-1, with 10 nucleotides matching TRBD1. The germline CDR1 and CDR2 sequences are MNHNS and SASEGT. This CDR3 is built from 15 residues. The ends lost 5 bases at V and 3 bases at J; junction bases unmatched: 6. The CDR3 region has the DNA TGTGCCAGCAGTTCCGACAGGGGGCCTGACACTGAAGCTTTCTTT. Protein product: CASSSDRGPDTEAFF.

For this clone: The same CDR3 also results from other DNA sequences found in this sample. The V gene is TRBV19, the J gene TRBJ1-1, with D possibly matching TRBD1 (5 bases). CDR3 length: 13 amino acids. V was cut by 3 bases and J by 2 bases, with 7 bases left in between. Germline CDR1 is LNHDA and CDR2 is SQIVND (reference sequence). This CDR3 is CASSIQGNTEAFF. Here the CDR3 DNA reads TGTGCCAGTAGTATCCAGGGAAACACTGAAGCTTTCTTT.

This sequence joins TRBV5-4 and TRBJ2-3; possible D gene TRBD1, 6 bases. Germline CDR1 SGHNT, CDR2 YYREEE (reference sequence). The CDR3 is made up of 16 amino acids. V lost 0 bases and J lost 4, with 15 bases in between. DNA of the CDR3: TGTGCCAGCAGCTTGGCAAACGGACAGTCGCCAGATACGCAGTATTTT. This encodes CASSLANGQSPDTQYF.

This clone was observed a few times. The chain links TRBV7-3 to TRBJ2-5; D is ambiguous. This CDR3 comprises 13 residues. The V and J ends lost 5 bases and 5 bases respectively, with 12 bases between them. Germline V gene sequence: CDR1 SGHTA, CDR2 FQGTGA. CDR3 protein: CASSRYAGETQYF. The CDR3 coding sequence is TGTGCCAGCAGCCGTTACGCCGGGGAGACCCAGTACTTC. The full variable domain, completed using reference TRBV7-3 and TRBJ2-5, is GAGVSQTPSNKVTEKGKYVELRCDPISGHTALYWYRQSLGQGPEFLIYFQGTGAADDSGLPNDRFFAVRPEGSVSTLKIQRTERGDSAVYLCASSRYAGETQYFGPGTRLLVL.

The chain recombines TRBV25-1 with TRBJ2-5, with TRBD2 matching 9 bases. V was pared by 6 bases and J by 2 bases, with 10 bases of the junction left unmatched. The CDR3 length is 16 residues. Germline V gene lookup returns CDR1 MGHDK and CDR2 SYGVNS. The CDR3 loop reads CASRAQAGGRQETQYF. For the CDR3, the DNA is TGTGCCAGCAGGGCCCAAGCGGGAGGAAGGCAAGAGACCCAGTACTTC.

This clone was observed a single time. This sequence joins TRBV27 and TRBJ2-7, with 13 bases that match TRBD2. The trim removed 5 bases at V and 2 bases at J, leaving 6 bases unmatched. CDR1 MNHEY and CDR2 SMNVEV come from the germline V gene (reference sequence). This CDR3 contains 16 residues. CDR3 loop: CASSPLAGGIPYEQYF. For the CDR3, the DNA is TGTGCCAGCAGTCCACTAGCGGGAGGGATTCCCTACGAGCAGTACTTC.

The chain combines TRBV6-5 with TRBJ2-7, with D perhaps matching TRBD1 (6 bases). Germline assignment: CDR1 MNHEY and CDR2 SVGAGI. The CDR3 loop spans 12 amino acids. Deletions cut 6 bases from V and 7 bases from J, with 13 bases between. The CDR3 DNA follows: TGTGCCAGCAGACAGGGTCCGGGTGAGCAGTACTTC. As protein: CASRQGPGEQYF.

This chain joins TRBV7-6 and TRBJ2-5; 10 nucleotides line up with TRBD2. With V trimmed by 5 bases and J by 11 bases, 8 bases remained unmatched. CDR3 length: 13 residues. CDR1 and CDR2 (germline): SGHVS, FNYEAQ. The CDR3 spells CASSAGTSAPQYF. The CDR3 DNA is TGTGCCAGCAGCGCCGGGACTAGCGCCCCGCAGTACTTC.

This clone was recorded once. This chain connects TRBV9 to TRBJ2-2; D possibly corresponds to TRBD1 (7 bases). The germline CDR1 and CDR2 sequences are SGDLS and YYNGEE. Trimming left V 2 bases short and J 0 bases short, with 11 bases between. The CDR3 runs to 16 residues. CDR3 nucleotides: TGTGCCAGCAGCGTGGGCGGGACAGCGAACACCGGGGAGCTGTTTTTT. Its translation: CASSVGGTANTGELFF.

The chain carries TRBV9 and TRBJ2-1, with 7 positions matching TRBD2. J was trimmed by 15 bases and V by 0 bases; bases with no gene match: 9. Germline V CDR1 and CDR2: SGDLS, YYNGEE. The length of the CDR3 is 13 residues. The CDR3: CASSVEWEGSSFF. CDR3 sequence (DNA): TGTGCCAGCAGCGTAGAGTGGGAGGGATCATCGTTCTTC.

The gene calls are TRBV2 and TRBJ2-7; 8 bases are shared with TRBD1. Unmatched junction bases numbered 4, after V lost 5 bases and J lost 4 bases. The CDR3 spans 13 residues. Germline V gene sequence: CDR1 SNHLY, CDR2 FYNNEI. The CDR3 protein is CASSLTGEYEQYF. The CDR3 bases are TGTGCCAGCAGTCTGACAGGGGAATACGAGCAGTACTTC.

This rearrangement joins TRBV6-1 to TRBJ1-4, with D possibly matching TRBD1 (6 bases). The germline V gene has CDR1 MNHNS and CDR2 SASEGT. Trimming left V 6 bases short and J 6 bases short, with 17 bases between. CDR3 length equals 15 residues. For the CDR3, the DNA is TGTGCCAGCAGCGCCTCACAGGGTGCGGATGAAAAACTGTTTTTT. It specifies CASSASQGADEKLFF.

The chain has TRBV5-4 and TRBJ1-4, with D uncertain. The CDR3 has 13 amino acids. Germline V lookup: CDR1 SGHNT, CDR2 YYREEE (reference sequence). With 3 bases removed from V and 4 bases from J, the gap between germline ends came to 7 bases. CDR3 nucleotides: TGTGCCAGCAGCTCGCTCAGTAATGAAAAACTGTTTTTT. As protein: CASSSLSNEKLFF. The full variable domain, in which reference TRBV5-4 and TRBJ1-4 provide the parts outside the CDR3, is ETGVTQSPTHLIKTRGQQVTLRCSSQSGHNTVSWYQQALGQGPQFIFQYYREEENGRGNFPPRFSGLQFPNYSSELNVNALELDDSALYLCASSSLSNEKLFFGSGTQLSVL.

This clone was seen once. The chain uses TRBV7-2 and TRBJ1-1; TRBD1 might be the D (5 bases). This CDR3 contains 14 residues. From germline, CDR1 is SGHTA and CDR2 FQGNSA. The V and J ends lost 5 bases and 1 base respectively, with 11 bases between them. CDR3 coding DNA: TGTGCCAGCAGCCCCGACAGTAAGAACACTGAAGCTTTCTTT. It specifies CASSPDSKNTEAFF.

This clone was seen only a few times. The genes are TRBV25-1 and TRBJ2-1; D remains ambiguous. This CDR3 spans 15 amino acids. From germline, CDR1 is MGHDK and CDR2 SYGVNS. V dropped 2 bases and J dropped 0 bases, with 8 bases sitting between them. This CDR3 reads CASSETESSYNEQFF. CDR3 DNA: TGTGCCAGCAGTGAAACAGAAAGCTCCTACAATGAGCAGTTCTTC.

V usage is TRBV27 and J usage is TRBJ2-3, with a weak D call TRBD2 (6 bases). V was clipped by 5 bases and J by 5 bases, with 11 bases between them. The germline gives CDR1 MNHEY, CDR2 SMNVEV (reference sequence). The CDR3 runs 13 residues. CDR3 loop: CASSPPGGDTQYF. The CDR3 DNA follows: TGTGCCAGCAGTCCTCCCGGGGGAGATACGCAGTATTTT.